These T cell receptor beta chains were read from a single sample in a study of cytomegalovirus exposure and HLA in healthy donors. The method was immunoSEQ multiplex PCR; TCRdb's version includes in-frame clones alone and lacks a portion of them. The sample holds some 140,000 clones, roughly 73% seen once. Sequencing was done on a sample of PBMCs. These receptors came from a male donor in good health and CMV-seronegative. Both conserved end residues are part of each CDR3. A D gene is named only where the DNA matches it firmly. Size values are once, few and many counts, or a class for expanded clones, and some rows have none.

v_call: TRBV5-1
clone_size: -
j_call: TRBJ1-2
d_call: TRBD1
cdr3_length: 16
cdr3_nt: TGCGCCAGCAGCCGCACAGGACAGGATTACGACTATGGCTACACCTTC
cdr3_aa: CASSRTGQDYDYGYTF

v_call: TRBV7-9
clone_size: -
j_call: TRBJ1-4
d_call: -
cdr3_length: 13
cdr3_nt: TGTGCCAGCAGCTTTGACACGAATGAAAAACTGTTTTTT
cdr3_aa: CASSFDTNEKLFF

v_call: TRBV2
clone_size: -
j_call: TRBJ1-4
d_call: -
cdr3_length: 15
cdr3_nt: TGTGCCAGCAGTCGGTATCAACTAACTAATGAAAAACTGTTTTTT
cdr3_aa: CASSRYQLTNEKLFF

v_call: TRBV11-3
clone_size: -
j_call: TRBJ2-7
d_call: -
cdr3_length: 15
cdr3_nt: TGTGCCAGCAGCTTAGTCCAGGGGGGCCCCTACGAGCAGTACTTC
cdr3_aa: CASSLVQGGPYEQYF

v_call: TRBV5-1
clone_size: once
j_call: TRBJ1-3
d_call: TRBD1
cdr3_length: 17
cdr3_nt: TGCGCCAGCAGCGTCTCCGGGACAGGGGGTTCTGGAAACACCATATATTTT
cdr3_aa: CASSVSGTGGSGNTIYF

v_call: TRBV9
clone_size: -
j_call: TRBJ2-7
d_call: -
cdr3_length: 14
cdr3_nt: TGTGCCAGCAGCGATCCCTCGACAGCAAACGAGCAGTACTTC
cdr3_aa: CASSDPSTANEQYF

v_call: TRBV13
clone_size: -
j_call: TRBJ1-1
d_call: -
cdr3_length: 13
cdr3_nt: TGTGCCAGCAGCTTCGAGGCTACCGACGCAGCTTTCTTT
cdr3_aa: CASSFEATDAAFF

v_call: TRBV11-3
clone_size: -
j_call: TRBJ2-2
d_call: TRBD1
cdr3_length: 13
cdr3_nt: TGTGCCACGTCGGACAGGGGCACCGGGGAGCTGTTTTTT
cdr3_aa: CATSDRGTGELFF

v_call: TRBV5-1
clone_size: -
j_call: TRBJ2-7
d_call: TRBD2
cdr3_length: 14
cdr3_nt: TGCGCCAGCAGCTTGGGGGGGGGAGCCCCCGAGCAGTACTTC
cdr3_aa: CASSLGGGAPEQYF

v_call: TRBV4-2
clone_size: once
j_call: TRBJ1-2
d_call: TRBD1
cdr3_length: 16
cdr3_nt: TGTGCCAGCAGCCCATCACCGGGACAGGGGGCGATTGGCTACACCTTC
cdr3_aa: CASSPSPGQGAIGYTF

v_call: TRBV2
clone_size: -
j_call: TRBJ2-1
d_call: TRBD2
cdr3_length: 21
cdr3_nt: TGTGCCAGCACAGTGGCCTTTAGCGGGGGACAAGGTTTTACCTCCTACAATGAGCAGTTCTTC
cdr3_aa: CASTVAFSGGQGFTSYNEQFF

v_call: TRBV28
clone_size: -
j_call: TRBJ1-1
d_call: -
cdr3_length: 13
cdr3_nt: TGTGCCAGCAGTTTCCCGGGGTACACTGAAGCTTTCTTT
cdr3_aa: CASSFPGYTEAFF

v_call: TRBV19
clone_size: -
j_call: TRBJ1-5
d_call: -
cdr3_length: 13
cdr3_nt: TGTGCCAGTAGCGCAGGGATCAATCAGCCCCAGCATTTT
cdr3_aa: CASSAGINQPQHF

v_call: TRBV6-1
clone_size: few
j_call: TRBJ2-5
d_call: TRBD2
cdr3_length: 15
cdr3_nt: TGTGCCAGCAGTGAATTTGCGGGGGGGCAAGAGACCCAGTACTTC
cdr3_aa: CASSEFAGGQETQYF

v_call: TRBV18
clone_size: -
j_call: TRBJ2-6
d_call: -
cdr3_length: 15
cdr3_nt: TGTGCCAGCTCACCGCTCGAGGCCGGGGCCAACGTCCTGACTTTC
cdr3_aa: CASSPLEAGANVLTF

v_call: TRBV29-1
clone_size: -
j_call: TRBJ2-2
d_call: -
cdr3_length: 14
cdr3_nt: TGCAGCGTTCGGACAGCTGCGAACACCGGGGAGCTGTTTTTT
cdr3_aa: CSVRTAANTGELFF

v_call: TRBV12-5
clone_size: -
j_call: TRBJ1-1
d_call: -
cdr3_length: 18
cdr3_nt: TGTGCTAGTGGTTTGGTCCTCGGGACACCTACCATGAACACTGAAGCTTTCTTT
cdr3_aa: CASGLVLGTPTMNTEAFF

v_call: TRBV21-1
clone_size: -
j_call: TRBJ1-2
d_call: -
cdr3_length: 12
cdr3_nt: TGTCCTTTAGAACAGGGAGTAGGTGGCTACACCTTC
cdr3_aa: CPLEQGVGGYTF

v_call: TRBV6-1
clone_size: -
j_call: TRBJ2-1
d_call: -
cdr3_length: 11
cdr3_nt: TGTGCCAGCAGTCCCCCTCATGAGCAGTTCTTC
cdr3_aa: CASSPPHEQFF

v_call: TRBV6-6
clone_size: -
j_call: TRBJ2-5
d_call: -
cdr3_length: 12
cdr3_nt: TGTGCCAGCAGTATAGCGCAAGAGACCCAGTACTTC
cdr3_aa: CASSIAQETQYF

v_call: TRBV11-2
clone_size: -
j_call: TRBJ2-3
d_call: TRBD2
cdr3_length: 19
cdr3_nt: TGTGCCAGCAGCTCCCACTGGGGCGGGGGGGCAGAGGGCACAGATACGCAGTATTTT
cdr3_aa: CASSSHWGGGAEGTDTQYF

v_call: TRBV25-1
clone_size: few
j_call: TRBJ1-1
d_call: TRBD1
cdr3_length: 15
cdr3_nt: TGTGCCAGCAGTGAACGGACAGGGGGCAACACTGAAGCTTTCTTT
cdr3_aa: CASSERTGGNTEAFF

v_call: TRBV7-9
clone_size: -
j_call: TRBJ1-4
d_call: TRBD1
cdr3_length: 16
cdr3_nt: TGTTCCAGCAGCAGAAACTCCGGCAGGGGGAATGAAAAACTGTTTTTT
cdr3_aa: CSSSRNSGRGNEKLFF

v_call: TRBV27
clone_size: -
j_call: TRBJ1-2
d_call: -
cdr3_length: 12
cdr3_nt: TGTGCCAGCAGCCCCCTAGGCTATGGCTACACCTTC
cdr3_aa: CASSPLGYGYTF

v_call: TRBV5-1
clone_size: -
j_call: TRBJ1-2
d_call: -
cdr3_length: 13
cdr3_nt: TGCGCCAGCAGCTTTTCGAGTTTATGGGGCTACACCTTC
cdr3_aa: CASSFSSLWGYTF

v_call: TRBV5-1
clone_size: few
j_call: TRBJ1-1
d_call: TRBD1
cdr3_length: 14
cdr3_nt: TGCGCCAGCACCCTCCGGGGACAGGGGCTTGAAGCTTTCTTT
cdr3_aa: CASTLRGQGLEAFF

v_call: TRBV13
clone_size: -
j_call: TRBJ1-5
d_call: -
cdr3_length: 14
cdr3_nt: TGTGCCAGCAGCAAGAGGGCCAGCAATCAGCCCCAGCATTTT
cdr3_aa: CASSKRASNQPQHF

v_call: TRBV19
clone_size: -
j_call: TRBJ2-7
d_call: TRBD1
cdr3_length: 13
cdr3_nt: TGTGCCAGTAGTATAGGACAGGGAAGAGAGCAGTACTTC
cdr3_aa: CASSIGQGREQYF

v_call: TRBV19
clone_size: -
j_call: TRBJ2-5
d_call: TRBD2
cdr3_length: 15
cdr3_nt: TGTGCCAGTAGTATTACTAGCGGGAGGGAGGAGACCCAGTACTTC
cdr3_aa: CASSITSGREETQYF

v_call: TRBV4-3
clone_size: -
j_call: TRBJ1-1
d_call: -
cdr3_length: 18
cdr3_nt: TGCGCCAGCAGCCAAGATATTTCGGGGGGCAGGGGGAACACTGAAGCTTTCTTT
cdr3_aa: CASSQDISGGRGNTEAFF

v_call: TRBV14
clone_size: -
j_call: TRBJ1-2
d_call: TRBD1
cdr3_length: 16
cdr3_nt: TGTGCCAGCAGCCGGGACAGCTCCTTCCTTAACTATGGCTACACCTTC
cdr3_aa: CASSRDSSFLNYGYTF

v_call: TRBV27
clone_size: -
j_call: TRBJ2-3
d_call: -
cdr3_length: 14
cdr3_nt: TGTGCCAGCAGTTTAAAGTCAGTATGGGATACGCAGTATTTT
cdr3_aa: CASSLKSVWDTQYF

v_call: TRBV5-1
clone_size: -
j_call: TRBJ2-7
d_call: -
cdr3_length: 14
cdr3_nt: TGCGCCAGCAGCGTTGGCGCGGTAGCCTACGAGCAGTACTTC
cdr3_aa: CASSVGAVAYEQYF

v_call: TRBV6-4
clone_size: few
j_call: TRBJ2-7
d_call: TRBD2
cdr3_length: 15
cdr3_nt: TGTGCCAGCAGTGAAGAAGCGGGGGACCTTTCCGAGCAGTACTTC
cdr3_aa: CASSEEAGDLSEQYF

v_call: TRBV11-3
clone_size: -
j_call: TRBJ1-6
d_call: TRBD1
cdr3_length: 14
cdr3_nt: TGTGCCAGCAGCTGGACGGCAGGGGGTTCACCCCTCCACTTT
cdr3_aa: CASSWTAGGSPLHF

v_call: TRBV13
clone_size: few
j_call: TRBJ1-6
d_call: -
cdr3_length: 14
cdr3_nt: TGTGCCAGCAGCTGGACAGAGTATAATTCACCCCTCCACTTT
cdr3_aa: CASSWTEYNSPLHF

v_call: TRBV5-6
clone_size: -
j_call: TRBJ2-5
d_call: TRBD2
cdr3_length: 18
cdr3_nt: TGTGCCAGCAGTACACTAGCGGGGGGGGCTTACGGTCGGGAGACCCAGTACTTC
cdr3_aa: CASSTLAGGAYGRETQYF

v_call: TRBV5-1
clone_size: few
j_call: TRBJ2-2
d_call: -
cdr3_length: 15
cdr3_nt: TGCGCCAGCAGCTTAGGAGGGTCGTTCGGCGGGGAGCTGTTTTTT
cdr3_aa: CASSLGGSFGGELFF

v_call: TRBV7-2
clone_size: -
j_call: TRBJ2-7
d_call: -
cdr3_length: 12
cdr3_nt: TGTGCCAGCAGCTTAGTTCTAACCGAGCAGTACTTC
cdr3_aa: CASSLVLTEQYF

v_call: TRBV7-9
clone_size: -
j_call: TRBJ1-2
d_call: TRBD1
cdr3_length: 13
cdr3_nt: TGTGCCAGCAGCCCGGGGACAGGGATTGGCTACACCTTC
cdr3_aa: CASSPGTGIGYTF